This TCR beta chain was sequenced for a study of CD8+CD57+ T cells in acquired aplastic anemia. Study conclusions and caveats: Patients and controls shared about 27 CD8+ CDR3 sequences.

CDR3 length: 17 residues. V was pared by 1 base and J by 4 bases, with 12 bases of the junction left unmatched. CDR1 is MGHDK, CDR2 SYGVNS, per germline. TCR beta VDJ and CDR3 profiling used genomic DNA as template. TCRdb redid the calling of the reads with MiXCR, one entry per CDR3 protein. This table has about 40,000 distinct CDR3 sequences, 60% to 70% appearing once. For this clonotype: The antigen is unknown.

All sequencing subjects had displayed CD8+CD57+ cell expansion on flow cytometry. The clonotype originates from a human donor with aplastic anemia. This chain uses TRBV25-1 with TRBJ2-7; 8 bases map to TRBD1. The specimen sequenced was sorted CD4+, CD8+, or CD8+CD57+ T cells (not recorded which) from PBMCs. CDR3 nucleotides: TGTGCCAGCAGTGAATTCACAGGGGGGCAGGCGAAATACGAGCAGTACTTC. It specifies CASSEFTGGQAKYEQYF.